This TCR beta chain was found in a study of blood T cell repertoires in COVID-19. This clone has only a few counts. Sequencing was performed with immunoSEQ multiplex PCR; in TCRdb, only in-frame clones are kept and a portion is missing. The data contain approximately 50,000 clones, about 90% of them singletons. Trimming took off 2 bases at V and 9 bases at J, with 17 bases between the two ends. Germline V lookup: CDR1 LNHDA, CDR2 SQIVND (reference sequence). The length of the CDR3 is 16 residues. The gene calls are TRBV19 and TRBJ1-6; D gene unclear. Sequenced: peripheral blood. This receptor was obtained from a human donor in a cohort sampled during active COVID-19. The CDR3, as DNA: TGTGCCAGTAGTATAAACCCGAGCAACGTGATTTCACCCCTCCACTTT. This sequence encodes CASSINPSNVISPLHF.